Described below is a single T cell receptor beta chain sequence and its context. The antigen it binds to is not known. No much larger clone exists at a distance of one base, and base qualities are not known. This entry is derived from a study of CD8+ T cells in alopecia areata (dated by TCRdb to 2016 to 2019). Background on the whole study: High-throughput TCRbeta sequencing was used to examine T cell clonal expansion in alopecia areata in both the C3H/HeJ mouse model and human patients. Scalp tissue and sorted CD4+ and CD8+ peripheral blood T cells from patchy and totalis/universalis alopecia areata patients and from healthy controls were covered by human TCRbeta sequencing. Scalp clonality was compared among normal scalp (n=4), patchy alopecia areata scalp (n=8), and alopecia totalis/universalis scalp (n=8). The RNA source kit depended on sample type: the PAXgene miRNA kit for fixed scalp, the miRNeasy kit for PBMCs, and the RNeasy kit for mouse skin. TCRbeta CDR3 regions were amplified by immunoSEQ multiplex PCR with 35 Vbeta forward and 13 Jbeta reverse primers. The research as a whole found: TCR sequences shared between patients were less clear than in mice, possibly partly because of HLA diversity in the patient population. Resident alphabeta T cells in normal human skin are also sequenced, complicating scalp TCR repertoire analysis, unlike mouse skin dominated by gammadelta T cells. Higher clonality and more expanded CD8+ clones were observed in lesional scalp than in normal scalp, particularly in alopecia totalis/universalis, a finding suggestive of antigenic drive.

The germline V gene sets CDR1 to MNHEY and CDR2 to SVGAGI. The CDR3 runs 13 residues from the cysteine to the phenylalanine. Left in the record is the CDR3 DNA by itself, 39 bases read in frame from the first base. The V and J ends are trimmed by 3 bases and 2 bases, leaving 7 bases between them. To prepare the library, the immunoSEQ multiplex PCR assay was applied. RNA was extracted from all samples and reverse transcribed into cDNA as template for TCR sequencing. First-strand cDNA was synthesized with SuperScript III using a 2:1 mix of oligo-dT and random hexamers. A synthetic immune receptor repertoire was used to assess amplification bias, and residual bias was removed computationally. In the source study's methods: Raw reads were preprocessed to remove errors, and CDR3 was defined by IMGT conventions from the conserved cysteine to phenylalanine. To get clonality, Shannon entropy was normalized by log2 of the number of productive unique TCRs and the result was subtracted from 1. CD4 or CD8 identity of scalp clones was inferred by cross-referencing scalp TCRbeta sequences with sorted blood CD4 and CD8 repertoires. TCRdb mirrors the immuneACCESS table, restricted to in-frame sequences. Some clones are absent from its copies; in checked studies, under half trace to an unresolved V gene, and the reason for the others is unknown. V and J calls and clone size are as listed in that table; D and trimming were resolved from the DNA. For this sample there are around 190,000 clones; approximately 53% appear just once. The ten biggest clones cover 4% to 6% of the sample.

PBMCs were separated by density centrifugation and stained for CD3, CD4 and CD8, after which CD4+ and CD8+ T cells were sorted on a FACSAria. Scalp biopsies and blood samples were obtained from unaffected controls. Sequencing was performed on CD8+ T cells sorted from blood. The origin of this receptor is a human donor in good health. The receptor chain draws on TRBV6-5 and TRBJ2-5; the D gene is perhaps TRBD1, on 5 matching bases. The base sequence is TGTGCCAGCAGTTATGGGGCGCAAGAGACCCAGTACTTC. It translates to CASSYGAQETQYF.